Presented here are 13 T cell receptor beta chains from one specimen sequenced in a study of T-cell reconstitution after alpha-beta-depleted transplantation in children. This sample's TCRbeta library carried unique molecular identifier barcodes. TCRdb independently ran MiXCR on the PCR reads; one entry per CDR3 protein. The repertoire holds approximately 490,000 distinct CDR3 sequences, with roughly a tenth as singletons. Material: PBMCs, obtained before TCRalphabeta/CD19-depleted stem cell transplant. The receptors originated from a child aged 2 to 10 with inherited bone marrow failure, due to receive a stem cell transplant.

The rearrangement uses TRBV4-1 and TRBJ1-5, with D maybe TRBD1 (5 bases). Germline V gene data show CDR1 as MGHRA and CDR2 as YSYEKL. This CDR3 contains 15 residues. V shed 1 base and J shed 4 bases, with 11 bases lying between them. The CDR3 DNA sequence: TGCGCCAGCAGCCAAGGCGTGGGGGTAAATCAGCCCCAGCATTTT. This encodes CASSQGVGVNQPQHF.

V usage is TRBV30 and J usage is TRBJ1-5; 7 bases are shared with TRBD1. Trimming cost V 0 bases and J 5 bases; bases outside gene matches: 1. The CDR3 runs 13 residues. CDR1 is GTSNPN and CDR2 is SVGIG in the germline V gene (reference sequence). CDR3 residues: CAWSVDRDQPQHF. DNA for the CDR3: TGTGCCTGGAGTGTCGACAGGGATCAGCCCCAGCATTTT.

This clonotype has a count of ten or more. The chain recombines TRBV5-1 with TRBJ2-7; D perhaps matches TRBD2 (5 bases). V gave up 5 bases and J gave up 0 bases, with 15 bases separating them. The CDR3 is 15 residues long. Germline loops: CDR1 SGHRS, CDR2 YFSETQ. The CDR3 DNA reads TGCGCCAGCAGGGGTGAGGGCGCTTACTCCTACGAGCAGTACTTC. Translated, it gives CASRGEGAYSYEQYF. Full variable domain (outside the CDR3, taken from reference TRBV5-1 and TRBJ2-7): KAGVTQTPRYLIKTRGQQVTLSCSPISGHRSVSWYQQTPGQGLQFLFEYFSETQRNKGNFPGRFSGRQFSNSRSEMNVSTLELGDSALYLCASRGEGAYSYEQYFGPGTRLTVT.

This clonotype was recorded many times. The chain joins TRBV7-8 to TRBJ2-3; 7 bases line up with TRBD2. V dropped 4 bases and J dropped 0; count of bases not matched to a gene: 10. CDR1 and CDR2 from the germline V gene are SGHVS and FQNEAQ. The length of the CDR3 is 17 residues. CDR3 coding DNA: TGTGCCAGCAGCTGGCCCGTAAGCGGGAAAAGCACAGATACGCAGTATTTT. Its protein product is CASSWPVSGKSTDTQYF.

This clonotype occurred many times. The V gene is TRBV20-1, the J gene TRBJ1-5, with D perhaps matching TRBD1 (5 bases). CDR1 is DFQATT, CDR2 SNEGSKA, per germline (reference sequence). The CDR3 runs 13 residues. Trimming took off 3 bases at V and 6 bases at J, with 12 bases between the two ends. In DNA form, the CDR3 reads TGCAGTGCTAGTGATCGGGGCCCTCAGCCCCAGCATTTT. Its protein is CSASDRGPQPQHF.

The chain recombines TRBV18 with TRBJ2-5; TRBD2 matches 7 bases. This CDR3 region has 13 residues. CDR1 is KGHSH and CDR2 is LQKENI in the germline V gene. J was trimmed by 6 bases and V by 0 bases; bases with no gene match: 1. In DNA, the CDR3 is TGTGCCAGCTCACCACCGGGGGGGAAGACCCAGTACTTC. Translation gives CASSPPGGKTQYF.

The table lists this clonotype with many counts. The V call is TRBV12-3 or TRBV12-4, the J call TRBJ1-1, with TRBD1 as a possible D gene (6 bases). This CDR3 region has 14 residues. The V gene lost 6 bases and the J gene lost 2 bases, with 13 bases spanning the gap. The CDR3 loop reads CASRPTGYNTEAFF. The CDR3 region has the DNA TGTGCCAGCAGACCGACAGGTTATAACACTGAAGCTTTCTTT.

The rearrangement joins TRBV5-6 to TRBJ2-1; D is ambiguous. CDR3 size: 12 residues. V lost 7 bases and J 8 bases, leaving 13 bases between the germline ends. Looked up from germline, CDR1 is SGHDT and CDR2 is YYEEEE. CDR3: CASENLEDEQFF. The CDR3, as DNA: TGTGCCAGCGAAAACCTCGAGGATGAGCAGTTCTTC.

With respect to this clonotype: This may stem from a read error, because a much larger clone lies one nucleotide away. CDR3 DNA: TGTGCCAGTAGTATAAGGGACACGGCAGCTGAAGCTTTCTTT. Its protein is CASSIRDTAAEAFF. This sequence joins TRBV19 and TRBJ1-1; D perhaps matches TRBD1 (6 bases). Germline CDR1 reads LNHDA; CDR2 reads SQIVND (reference sequence). CDR3 length equals 14 residues. V gave up 2 bases and J gave up 6 bases, with 13 bases separating them.

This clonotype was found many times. The CDR3 protein is CASSEWGTSGTYEQYF. The CDR3 DNA reads TGTGCCAGCAGTGAATGGGGGACTAGCGGAACCTACGAGCAGTACTTC. The gene calls are TRBV25-1 and TRBJ2-7; 11 bases are a match to TRBD2. V trimming: 1 base; J trimming: 2 bases; junction bases outside the gene matches: 4. The CDR3 spans 16 residues. The germline CDR1 and CDR2 sequences are MGHDK and SYGVNS.

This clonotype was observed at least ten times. The CDR3 protein is CSARDPRQKNEKLFF. The DNA of the CDR3 is TGCAGTGCTAGAGATCCAAGGCAGAAGAATGAAAAACTGTTTTTT. The J gene is TRBJ1-4, the V gene TRBV20-1; D remains unclear. Per the germline V gene, CDR1 is DFQATT and CDR2 is SNEGSKA (reference sequence). Trimming took 0 bases from V and 5 from J, leaving 13 bases between them. The CDR3 totals 15 residues.

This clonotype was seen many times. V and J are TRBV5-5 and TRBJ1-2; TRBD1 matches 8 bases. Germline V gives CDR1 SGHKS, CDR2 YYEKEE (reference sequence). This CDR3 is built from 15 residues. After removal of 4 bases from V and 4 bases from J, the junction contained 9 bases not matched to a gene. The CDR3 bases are TGTGCCAGCAGCGCCCCCGGACAGGGCTTCTATGGCTACACCTTC. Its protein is CASSAPGQGFYGYTF. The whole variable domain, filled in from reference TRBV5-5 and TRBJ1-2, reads DAGVTQSPTHLIKTRGQQVTLRCSPISGHKSVSWYQQVLGQGPQFIFQYYEKEERGRGNFPDRFSARQFPNYSSELNVNALLLGDSALYLCASSAPGQGFYGYTFGSGTRLTVV.

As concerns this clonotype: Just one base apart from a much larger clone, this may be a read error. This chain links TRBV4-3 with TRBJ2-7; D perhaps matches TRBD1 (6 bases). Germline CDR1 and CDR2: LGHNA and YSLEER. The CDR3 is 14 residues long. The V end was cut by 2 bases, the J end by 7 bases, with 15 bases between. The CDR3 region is CASSQYRTVGEQYF. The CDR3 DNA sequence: TGCGCCAGCAGCCAATACCGGACAGTGGGGGAGCAGTACTTC.